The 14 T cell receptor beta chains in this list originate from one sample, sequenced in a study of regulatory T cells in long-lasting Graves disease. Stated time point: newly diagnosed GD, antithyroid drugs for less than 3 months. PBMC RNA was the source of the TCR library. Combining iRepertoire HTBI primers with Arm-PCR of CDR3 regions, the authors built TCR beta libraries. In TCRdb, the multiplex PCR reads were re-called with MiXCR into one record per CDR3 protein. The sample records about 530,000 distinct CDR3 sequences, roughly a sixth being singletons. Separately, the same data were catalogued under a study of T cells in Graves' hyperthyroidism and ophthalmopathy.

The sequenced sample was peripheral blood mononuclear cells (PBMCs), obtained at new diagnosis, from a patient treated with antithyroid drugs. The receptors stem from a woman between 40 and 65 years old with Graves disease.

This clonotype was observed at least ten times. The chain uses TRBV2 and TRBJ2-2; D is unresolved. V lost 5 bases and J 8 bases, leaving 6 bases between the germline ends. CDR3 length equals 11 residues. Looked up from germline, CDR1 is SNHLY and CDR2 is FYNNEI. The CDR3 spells CASSYAGELFF. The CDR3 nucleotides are TGTGCCAGCAGTTACGCGGGGGAGCTGTTTTTT.

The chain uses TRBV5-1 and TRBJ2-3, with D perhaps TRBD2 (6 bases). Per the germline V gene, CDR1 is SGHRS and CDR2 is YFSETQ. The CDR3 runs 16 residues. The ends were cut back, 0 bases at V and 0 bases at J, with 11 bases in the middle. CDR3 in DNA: TGCGCCAGCAGCTTGGACGCGGGATCTAGCACAGATACGCAGTATTTT. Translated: CASSLDAGSSTDTQYF.

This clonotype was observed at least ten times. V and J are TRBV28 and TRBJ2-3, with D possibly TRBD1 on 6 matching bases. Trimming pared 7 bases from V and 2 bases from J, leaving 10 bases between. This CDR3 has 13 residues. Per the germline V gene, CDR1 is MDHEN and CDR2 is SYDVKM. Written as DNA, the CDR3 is TGTGCCAGCATGGACAGCTCCACAGATACGCAGTATTTT. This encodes CASMDSSTDTQYF.

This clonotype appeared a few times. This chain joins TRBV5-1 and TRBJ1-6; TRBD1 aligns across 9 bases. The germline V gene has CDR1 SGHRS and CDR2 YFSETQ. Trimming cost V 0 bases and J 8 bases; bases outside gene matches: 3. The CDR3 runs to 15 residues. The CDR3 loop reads CASSLVGTGYSPLHF. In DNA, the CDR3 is TGCGCCAGCAGCTTGGTCGGGACAGGGTATTCACCCCTCCACTTT.

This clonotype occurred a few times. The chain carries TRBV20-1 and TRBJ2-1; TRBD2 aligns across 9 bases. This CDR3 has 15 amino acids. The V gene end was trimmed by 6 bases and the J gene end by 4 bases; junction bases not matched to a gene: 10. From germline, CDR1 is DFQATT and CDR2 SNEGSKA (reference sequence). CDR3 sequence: CSAGTSGGLYNEQFF. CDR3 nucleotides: TGCAGTGCAGGGACCAGCGGGGGGTTATACAATGAGCAGTTCTTC.

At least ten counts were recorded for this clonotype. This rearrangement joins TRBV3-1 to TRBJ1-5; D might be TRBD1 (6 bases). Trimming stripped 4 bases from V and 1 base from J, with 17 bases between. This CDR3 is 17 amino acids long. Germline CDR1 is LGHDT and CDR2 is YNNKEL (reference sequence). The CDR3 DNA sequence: TGTGCCAGCAGCCCCCTGGAGGCAGGGGTAAGCAATCAGCCCCAGCATTTT. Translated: CASSPLEAGVSNQPQHF.

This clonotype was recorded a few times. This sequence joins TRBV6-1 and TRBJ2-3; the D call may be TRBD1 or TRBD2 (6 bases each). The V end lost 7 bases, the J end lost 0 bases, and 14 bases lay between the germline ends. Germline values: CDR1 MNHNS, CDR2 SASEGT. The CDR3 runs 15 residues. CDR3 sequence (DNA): TGTGCCAGCAAAGGGGGGCTTCGTAGCACAGATACGCAGTATTTT. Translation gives CASKGGLRSTDTQYF.

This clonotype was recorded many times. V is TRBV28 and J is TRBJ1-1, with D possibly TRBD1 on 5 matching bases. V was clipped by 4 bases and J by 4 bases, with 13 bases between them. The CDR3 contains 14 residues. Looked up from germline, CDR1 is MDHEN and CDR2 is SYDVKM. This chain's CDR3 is CASSSARGSTEAFF. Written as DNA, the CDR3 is TGTGCCAGCAGTTCCGCCCGGGGGAGCACTGAAGCTTTCTTT. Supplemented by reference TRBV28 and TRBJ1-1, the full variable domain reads DVKVTQSSRYLVKRTGEKVFLECVQDMDHENMFWYRQDPGLGLRLIYFSYDVKMKEKGDIPEGYSVSREKKERFSLILESASTNQTSMYLCASSSARGSTEAFFGQGTRLTVV.

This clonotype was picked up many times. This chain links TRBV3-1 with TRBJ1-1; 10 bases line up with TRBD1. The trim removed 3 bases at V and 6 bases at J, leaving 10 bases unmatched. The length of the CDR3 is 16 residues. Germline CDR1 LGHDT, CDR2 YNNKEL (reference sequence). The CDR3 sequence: CASSQVPGQGFSEAFF. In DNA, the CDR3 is TGTGCCAGCAGCCAGGTCCCGGGACAGGGGTTCTCTGAAGCTTTCTTT.

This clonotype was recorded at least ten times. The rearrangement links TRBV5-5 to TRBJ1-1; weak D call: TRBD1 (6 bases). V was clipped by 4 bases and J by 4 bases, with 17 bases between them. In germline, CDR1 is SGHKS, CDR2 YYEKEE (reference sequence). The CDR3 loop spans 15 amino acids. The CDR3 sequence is CASSPEWTVGTEAFF. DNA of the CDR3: TGTGCCAGCAGCCCGGAATGGACAGTGGGCACTGAAGCTTTCTTT.

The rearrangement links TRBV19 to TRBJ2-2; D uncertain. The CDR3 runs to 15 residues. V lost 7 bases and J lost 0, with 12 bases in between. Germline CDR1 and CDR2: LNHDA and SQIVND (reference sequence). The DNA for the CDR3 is TGTGCCAGTACCCTGCACGGGCCGAACACCGGGGAGCTGTTTTTT. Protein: CASTLHGPNTGELFF.

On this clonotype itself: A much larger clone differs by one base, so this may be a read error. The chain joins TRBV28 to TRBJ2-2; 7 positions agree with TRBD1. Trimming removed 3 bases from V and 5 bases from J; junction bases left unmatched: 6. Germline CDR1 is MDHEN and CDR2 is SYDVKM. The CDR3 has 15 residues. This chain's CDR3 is CASSLVGGRTGELFF. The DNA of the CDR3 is TGTGCCAGCAGTTTGGTAGGGGGCAGGACCGGGGAGCTGTTTTTT.

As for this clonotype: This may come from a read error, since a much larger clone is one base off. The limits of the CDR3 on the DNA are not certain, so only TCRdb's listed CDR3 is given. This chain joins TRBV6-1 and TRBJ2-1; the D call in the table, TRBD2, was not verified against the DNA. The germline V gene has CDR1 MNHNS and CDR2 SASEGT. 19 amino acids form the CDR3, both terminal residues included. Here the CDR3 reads CASSEALVGGGASYNEQLF.

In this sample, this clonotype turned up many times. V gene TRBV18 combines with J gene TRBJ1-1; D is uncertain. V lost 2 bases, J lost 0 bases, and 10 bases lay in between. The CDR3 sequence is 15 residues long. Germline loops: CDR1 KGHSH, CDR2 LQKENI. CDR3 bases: TGTGCCAGCTCACCAACTATCGGCATGAACACTGAAGCTTTCTTT. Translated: CASSPTIGMNTEAFF.